This TCR beta chain is drawn from a study of shared clonotypes between healthy human individuals. This clone was seen just once. Germline V gene data show CDR1 as SGHTA and CDR2 as FQGNSA. V lost 3 bases, J lost 7 bases, and 13 bases lay in between. This CDR3 has 14 amino acids. Profiled with immunoSEQ multiplex PCR; TCRdb holds only in-frame clones, not every one. In the table there are 1.4 million or so clones, approximately 98.5% of which are singletons. This sequence joins TRBV7-2 and TRBJ2-1, with TRBD2 as a possible D gene (5 bases). The clonotype was recovered from a young man in good health. The sequenced material came from naive CD4+ T cells sorted from blood. Subset described: CD45RA+ positively selected. Here the CDR3 reads CASSFPGLGNEQFF. Here the CDR3 DNA reads TGTGCCAGCAGCTTTCCAGGACTGGGGAATGAGCAGTTCTTC.